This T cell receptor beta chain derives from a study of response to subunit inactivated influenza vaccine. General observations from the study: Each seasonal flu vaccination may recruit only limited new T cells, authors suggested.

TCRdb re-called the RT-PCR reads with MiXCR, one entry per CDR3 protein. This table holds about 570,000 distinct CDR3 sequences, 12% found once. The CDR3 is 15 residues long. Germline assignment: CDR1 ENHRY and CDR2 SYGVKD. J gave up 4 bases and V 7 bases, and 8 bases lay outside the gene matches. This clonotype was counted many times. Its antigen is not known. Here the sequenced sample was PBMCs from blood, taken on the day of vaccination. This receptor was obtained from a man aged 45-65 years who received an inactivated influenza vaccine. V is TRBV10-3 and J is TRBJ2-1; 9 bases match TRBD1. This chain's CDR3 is CAITRGTGFYNEQFF. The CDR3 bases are TGTGCCATCACCAGAGGGACAGGGTTTTACAATGAGCAGTTCTTC.